These 21 T cell receptor beta chains originate from one sample sequenced in a study of cytomegalovirus exposure and HLA in healthy donors (dated by TCRdb to 2015 to 2018). Libraries were constructed by the immunoSEQ multiplex PCR assay. What TCRdb holds here is the immuneACCESS table cut down to in-frame rearrangements. Part of the clones is not present; checked against another copy, under half of the missing clones reflect an unresolved V gene, and the others are unexplained. The sample yields about 360,000 clones; 75% to 90% were counted once. The leading ten clones occupy 0.83% of the sample. Sequencing was done on a sample of PBMCs. The receptors were gathered from a woman under 30 in good health and CMV-seronegative.

J is TRBJ1-1 and V is TRBV5-1, with TRBD1 matching 9 bases. The CDR3 spans 14 residues. The J segment lost 3 bases and the V segment lost 3 bases, leaving 3 bases of the junction unmatched. CDR1 is SGHRS, CDR2 YFSETQ, per germline. CDR3 in DNA: TGCGCCAGCAGCTCCGACAGGGGGGACACTGAAGCTTTCTTT. Translated, it gives CASSSDRGDTEAFF.

V is TRBV28 and J is TRBJ2-7; 7 bases align to TRBD1. The germline V gene encodes CDR1 MDHEN and CDR2 SYDVKM. CDR3 length: 14 amino acids. J lost 2 bases, V lost 7 bases, and 8 bases had no gene match. As DNA, the CDR3 is TGTGCCAGCACCGTACAGGGGCCAACCTACGAGCAGTACTTC. This codes for CASTVQGPTYEQYF.

The chain employs TRBV29-1 and TRBJ2-7; the match to TRBD2 covers 11 bases. CDR1 SQVTM and CDR2 ANQGSEA come from the germline V gene. V dropped 6 bases and J dropped 2; count of bases not matched to a gene: 6. The CDR3 contains 14 residues. For the CDR3, the DNA is TGCAGCGTGCGAGTGACTAGCGGGGCCTACGAGCAGTACTTC. Residues: CSVRVTSGAYEQYF.

The chain recombines TRBV6-1 with TRBJ2-1; TRBD2 might be the D (7 bases). V gave up 4 bases and J gave up 0 bases, with 19 bases separating them. The CDR3 has 18 amino acids. The germline V gene encodes CDR1 MNHNS and CDR2 SASEGT. The CDR3 coding sequence is TGTGCCAGCAGTGTACCTAGCGCGGGGGCGAGCTCCTACAATGAGCAGTTCTTC. This gives the protein CASSVPSAGASSYNEQFF.

This chain links TRBV28 with TRBJ2-2; D perhaps matches TRBD2 (7 bases). The CDR3 extends over 15 amino acids. Germline CDR1 MDHEN, CDR2 SYDVKM. Deletions cut 8 bases from V and 0 bases from J, with 13 bases between. CDR3 region: CASRTGGANTGELFF. The DNA for the CDR3 is TGTGCCAGCCGCACGGGGGGCGCGAACACCGGGGAGCTGTTTTTT.

This clone was counted a few times. The V and J genes are TRBV5-1 and TRBJ2-7; tentative D call: TRBD1 (6 bases). CDR3 length: 14 amino acids. CDR1 and CDR2 (germline): SGHRS, YFSETQ. Trimming took off 2 bases at V and 2 bases at J, with 11 bases between the two ends. The CDR3 DNA is TGCGCCAGCAGCTTCCAGACAGGCCCCTACGAGCAGTACTTC. It is translated as CASSFQTGPYEQYF.

The rearrangement uses TRBV19 and TRBJ2-7, with D perhaps TRBD1 (6 bases). Trimming cost V 8 bases and J 6 bases, with 11 bases left between them. Germline CDR1 and CDR2: LNHDA and SQIVND (reference sequence). The CDR3 sequence is 11 residues long. The CDR3: CASGLRGEQYF. The CDR3 region has the DNA TGTGCCAGTGGCCTCAGGGGCGAGCAGTACTTC.

A single count supports this clone. The chain couples TRBV18 to TRBJ2-5; TRBD2 agrees at 9 bases. V shed 3 bases and J 5 bases; nucleotides not matched to a gene: 7. The CDR3 is 15 residues long. Germline V gives CDR1 KGHSH, CDR2 LQKENI. CDR3 nucleotide sequence: TGTGCCAGCTCACCGGATAGCGGGAGAGGCGAGACCCAGTACTTC. This translates into CASSPDSGRGETQYF.

This clone was seen a handful of times. The rearrangement links TRBV19 to TRBJ1-6, with 9 bases matching TRBD1. The germline gives CDR1 LNHDA, CDR2 SQIVND (reference sequence). The ends lost 9 bases at V and 10 bases at J; junction bases unmatched: 7. This CDR3 is 13 amino acids long. CDR3: CASKGQGGSPLHF. The CDR3 DNA reads TGTGCCAGCAAGGGACAGGGAGGCTCACCCCTCCACTTT.

The chain employs TRBV4-1 and TRBJ1-2, with D perhaps matching TRBD1 (5 bases). Trimming stripped 4 bases from V and 8 bases from J, with 11 bases between. The CDR3 totals 12 residues. Germline V gene sequence: CDR1 MGHRA, CDR2 YSYEKL. The CDR3 nucleotides read TGCGCCAGCAGCCGGCAGGGATCGGGCTACACCTTC. Translation gives CASSRQGSGYTF.

This chain connects TRBV27 to TRBJ2-5; 7 positions agree with TRBD1. Germline CDR1 is MNHEY and CDR2 is SMNVEV (reference sequence). V lost 3 bases to trimming and J lost 2 bases; unmatched junction nucleotides: 6. The CDR3 length is 15 residues. DNA of the CDR3: TGTGCCAGCAGTTTGGACAGGAAATTTCAAGAGACCCAGTACTTC. As protein: CASSLDRKFQETQYF.

The V gene is TRBV30, the J gene TRBJ2-5; maybe TRBD2 (6 bases). The V gene's germline CDR1 is GTSNPN and CDR2 SVGIG (reference sequence). V was clipped by 7 bases and J by 2 bases, with 14 bases between them. The CDR3 totals 13 residues. CDR3 sequence: CASGVWPQETQYF. The DNA of the CDR3 is TGTGCCTCGGGGGTTTGGCCGCAAGAGACCCAGTACTTC.

This clone appeared once. The chain employs TRBV13 and TRBJ2-3, with 8 bases fitting TRBD2. V trimming: 5 bases; J trimming: 0 bases; junction bases outside the gene matches: 16. CDR3 length: 19 amino acids. CDR1 is PRHDT and CDR2 is FYEKMQ in the germline V gene (reference sequence). The chain's CDR3 is CASSPSGEEAGDSTDTQYF. As DNA, the CDR3 is TGTGCCAGCAGCCCAAGCGGGGAAGAAGCGGGAGATAGCACAGATACGCAGTATTTT. Combining the CDR3 with reference TRBV13 and TRBJ2-3 gives the whole variable domain AAGVIQSPRHLIKEKRETATLKCYPIPRHDTVYWYQQGPGQDPQFLISFYEKMQSDKGSIPDRFSAQQFSDYHSELNMSSLELGDSALYFCASSPSGEEAGDSTDTQYFGPGTRLTVL.

The chain has TRBV5-5 and TRBJ1-1; 7 bases fit TRBD1. Trimming at V came to 4 bases and at J to 4 bases, leaving 7 bases not matched to a gene. Germline-derived CDR1 and CDR2 are SGHKS and YYEKEE (reference sequence). The CDR3 runs to 14 residues. The CDR3 DNA reads TGTGCCAGCAGCACGACAGGGTCTCCCACTGAAGCTTTCTTT. This codes for CASSTTGSPTEAFF.

To note about this clone: Other DNA sequences in this sample translate to the same CDR3. This chain links TRBV27 with TRBJ2-2; D ambiguous. V lost 5 bases to trimming and J lost 4 bases, with 8 bases between them. The CDR3 is 13 amino acids. Looked up from germline, CDR1 is MNHEY and CDR2 is SMNVEV (reference sequence). Here the CDR3 reads CASSPGRTGELFF. For the CDR3, the DNA is TGTGCCAGCAGTCCGGGTCGCACCGGGGAGCTGTTTTTT.

The V gene is TRBV27, the J gene TRBJ2-7; the match to TRBD2 covers 10 bases. Germline values: CDR1 MNHEY, CDR2 SMNVEV (reference sequence). The CDR3 is made up of 15 amino acids. The V and J ends lost 5 bases and 3 bases, in that order; junction bases with no gene match: 7. The CDR3 sequence: CASSRRLAGDYEQYF. In nucleotides, the CDR3 is TGTGCCAGCAGTCGACGTCTAGCGGGGGACTACGAGCAGTACTTC.

V gene TRBV7-2 combines with J gene TRBJ2-7; a weak D match, TRBD2 (6 bases). This CDR3 region has 13 residues. The germline V gene encodes CDR1 SGHTA and CDR2 FQGNSA. Trimming pared 5 bases from V and 7 bases from J, leaving 15 bases between. The CDR3 DNA follows: TGTGCCAGCAGCCCCGGTCGGGCGGGGGAGCAGTACTTC. Translated: CASSPGRAGEQYF.

This chain uses TRBV28 with TRBJ2-7, with D maybe TRBD1 (7 bases). V shed 8 bases and J shed 0 bases, with 14 bases lying between them. Per germline, CDR1 MDHEN and CDR2 SYDVKM. The CDR3 is 14 residues long. CDR3 region: CASGGTDSSYEQYF. CDR3 bases: TGTGCCAGCGGGGGGACAGACAGCTCCTACGAGCAGTACTTC.

This chain joins TRBV18 and TRBJ1-1; unclear D gene. The CDR3 runs 15 residues. Trimming pared 4 bases from V and 3 bases from J, leaving 15 bases between. CDR1 is KGHSH and CDR2 is LQKENI in the germline V gene. The CDR3 loop is CASSQTTILDTEAFF. The CDR3 nucleotides read TGTGCCAGCTCACAAACGACAATCCTCGACACTGAAGCTTTCTTT.

The rearrangement links TRBV28 to TRBJ1-1; 9 nucleotides align to TRBD1. Trimming at V came to 3 bases and at J to 4 bases, leaving 9 bases not matched to a gene. Germline lookup yields CDR1 MDHEN and CDR2 SYDVKM. The length of the CDR3 is 16 residues. CDR3 protein: CASSFLDRGAATEAFF. For the CDR3, the DNA is TGTGCCAGCAGTTTCCTCGACAGGGGGGCTGCCACTGAAGCTTTCTTT.

The chain uses TRBV27 and TRBJ2-7; the match to TRBD2 covers 8 bases. CDR1 is MNHEY, CDR2 SMNVEV, per germline (reference sequence). With 8 bases clipped from V and 3 bases from J, the junction kept 15 bases outside the gene matches. This CDR3 is 16 amino acids long. CDR3 DNA sequence: TGTGCCAGCGGCGAAATTAGCGGGAAGCCCCTCTACGAGCAGTACTTC. It specifies CASGEISGKPLYEQYF.